This T cell receptor (beta chain) was found in a study of graft-versus-host responses after intestinal transplantation. On the study more broadly: Tacrolimus plus steroids were given to all recipients for about 3 years, preceded by anti-thymocyte globulin induction.

In the case of this clone: Antigen specificity is unknown.

CDR3 length equals 16 residues. The junction had 13 bases not matched to a gene; V was cut back by 6 bases and J by 8 bases. Germline-derived CDR1 and CDR2 are MNHEY and SMNVEV (reference sequence). TCRdb keeps only in-frame clones here, not all; method: immunoSEQ multiplex PCR. The table lists approximately 70,000 clones, around 89% of them singletons, with nearly 2.5% in the top ten. This sequence was found in a human donor who received an intestinal transplant. This specimen consisted of unstimulated CD8+ T cells sorted from spleen or lymph node cells, obtained before intestinal transplant. The chain links TRBV27 to TRBJ2-1, with 10 bases fitting TRBD2. CDR3 protein: CASSLTPGLAIDEQFF. The CDR3 DNA reads as TGTGCCAGCAGCCTGACCCCGGGACTAGCGATCGATGAGCAGTTCTTC.